This T cell receptor (beta chain) was found in a study of low-dose radiotherapy and immunotherapy resistance in tumors. As for the study in general: Fractions of 0.5 Gy went to Cohort 1 every 2 weeks, totaling 6.5 Gy. Administration of intravenous cyclophosphamide at 200 mg/m2 took place every two weeks, one day before radiation and immunotherapy. Every two weeks patients got nivolumab 240 mg flat dose, plus ipilimumab 1 mg/kg every six weeks, intravenously.

Trimming cost V 3 bases and J 0 bases, with 12 bases left between them. Germline-derived CDR1 and CDR2 are MNHEY and SMNVEV (reference sequence). The length of the CDR3 is 17 residues. TRAV- and TRBV-specific primers, spanning alpha and beta chains, primed first-strand cDNA. A constant-region primer paired with the V-primer adapter amplified TCRs over about 19 PCR cycles. TCRdb re-called the reads through MiXCR, storing one row per CDR3 protein. The table records roughly 90,000 distinct CDR3 sequences, roughly 20% of them present only once. Time point noted: after trial treatment. Treatment noted: LDRT plus nivolumab, ipilimumab, low-dose cyclophosphamide and aspirin (RACIN trial). Each donor was administered nivolumab, ipilimumab, aspirin, low-dose cyclophosphamide and low-dose radiotherapy. This clonotype was counted at least ten times.

The clonotype comes from a female donor with ovarian cancer. The specimen comprised PBMCs, sampled after low-dose radiotherapy plus immunotherapy. V and J are TRBV27 and TRBJ2-6; D perhaps matches TRBD1 (6 bases). The CDR3 spells CASSLLQGSSGANVLTF. The CDR3 DNA reads as TGTGCCAGCAGTTTGTTGCAGGGGAGCTCTGGGGCCAACGTCCTGACTTTC.